This record covers a single T cell receptor beta chain. Its specificity is unknown. This CDR3 is built from 15 residues. Trimming pared 4 bases from V and 1 base from J, leaving 14 bases between. Germline-derived CDR1 and CDR2 are LGHNT and FRNRAP. The sample comes from a study of PD-1 blockade in mismatch repair-deficient tumors. Whole-study findings and limits: Tumor-resident clones, often undetectable pretreatment in blood, expanded then contracted after pembrolizumab.

PCR or immunohistochemistry showed mismatch repair deficiency in every enrolled patient. TCRs were sequenced from a few patients responding to pembrolizumab. Libraries were prepared by immunoSEQ multiplex PCR; TCRdb keeps only in-frame clonotypes and omits some of them. This sample has more than 90,000 clones, with 70% to 80% found just once. The sequence came from an adult with mismatch repair-deficient cancer. Sample: peripheral blood, taken about 60 weeks after starting pembrolizumab. The chain joins TRBV12-5 to TRBJ2-7, with D unclear. CDR3 amino acids: CASGSLTWRSYEQYF. CDR3 in DNA: TGTGCTAGTGGTTCCCTTACCTGGAGATCCTACGAGCAGTACTTC.